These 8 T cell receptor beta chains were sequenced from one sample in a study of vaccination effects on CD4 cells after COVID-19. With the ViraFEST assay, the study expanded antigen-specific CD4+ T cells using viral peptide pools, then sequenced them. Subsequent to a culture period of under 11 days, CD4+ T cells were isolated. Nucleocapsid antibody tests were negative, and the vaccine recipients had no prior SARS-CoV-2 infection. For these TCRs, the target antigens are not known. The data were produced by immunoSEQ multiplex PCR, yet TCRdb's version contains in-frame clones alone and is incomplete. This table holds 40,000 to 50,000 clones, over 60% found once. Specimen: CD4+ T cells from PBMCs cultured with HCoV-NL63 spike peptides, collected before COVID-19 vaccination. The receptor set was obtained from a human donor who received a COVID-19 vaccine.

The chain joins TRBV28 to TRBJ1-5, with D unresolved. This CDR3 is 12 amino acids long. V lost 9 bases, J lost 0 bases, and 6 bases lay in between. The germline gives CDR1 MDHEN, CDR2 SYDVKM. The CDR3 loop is CASYSSNQPQHF. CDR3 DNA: TGTGCCAGTTACAGTAGCAATCAGCCCCAGCATTTT.

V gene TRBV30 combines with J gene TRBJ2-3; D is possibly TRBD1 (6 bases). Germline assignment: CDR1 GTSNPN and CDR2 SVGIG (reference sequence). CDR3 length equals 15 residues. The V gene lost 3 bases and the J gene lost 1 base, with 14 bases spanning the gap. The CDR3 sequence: CAWSTQGLGTDTQYF. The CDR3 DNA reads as TGTGCCTGGAGCACTCAGGGGCTCGGCACAGATACGCAGTATTTT.

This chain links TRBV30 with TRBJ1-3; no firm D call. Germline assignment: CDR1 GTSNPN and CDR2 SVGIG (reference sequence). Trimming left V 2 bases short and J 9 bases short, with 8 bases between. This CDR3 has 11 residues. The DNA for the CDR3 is TGTGCCTGGAGTAGGTTGGGCACCATATATTTT. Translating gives CAWSRLGTIYF.

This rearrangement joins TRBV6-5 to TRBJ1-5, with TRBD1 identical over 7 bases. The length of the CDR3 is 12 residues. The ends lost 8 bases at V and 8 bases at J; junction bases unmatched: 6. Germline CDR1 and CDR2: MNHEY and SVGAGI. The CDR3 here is CASGRGLEPQHF. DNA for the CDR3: TGTGCCAGCGGGAGGGGGCTGGAGCCCCAGCATTTT.

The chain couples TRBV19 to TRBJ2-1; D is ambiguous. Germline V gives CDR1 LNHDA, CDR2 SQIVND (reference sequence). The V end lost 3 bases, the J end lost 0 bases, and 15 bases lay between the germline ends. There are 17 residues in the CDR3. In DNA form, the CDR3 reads TGTGCCAGTAGTATCCCTCGGTGGCAAAGCTCCTACAATGAGCAGTTCTTC. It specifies CASSIPRWQSSYNEQFF.

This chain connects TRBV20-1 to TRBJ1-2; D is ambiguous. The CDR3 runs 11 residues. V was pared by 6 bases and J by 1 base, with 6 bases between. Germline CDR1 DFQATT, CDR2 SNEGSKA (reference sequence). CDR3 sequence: CSAHHNYGYTF. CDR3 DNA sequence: TGCAGTGCCCACCATAACTATGGCTACACCTTC.

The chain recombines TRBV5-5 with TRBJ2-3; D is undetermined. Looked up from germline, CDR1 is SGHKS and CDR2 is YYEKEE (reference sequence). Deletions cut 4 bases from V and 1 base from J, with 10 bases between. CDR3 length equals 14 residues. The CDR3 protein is CASSAVAGTDTQYF. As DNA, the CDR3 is TGTGCCAGCAGCGCTGTTGCGGGCACAGATACGCAGTATTTT.

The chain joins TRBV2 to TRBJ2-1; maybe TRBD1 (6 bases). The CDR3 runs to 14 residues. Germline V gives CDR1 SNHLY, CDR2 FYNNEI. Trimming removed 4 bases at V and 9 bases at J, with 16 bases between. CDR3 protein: CASSVSQGFGEQFF. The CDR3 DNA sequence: TGTGCCAGCAGTGTAAGTCAGGGGTTTGGTGAGCAGTTCTTC.